The clone carrying this T cell receptor (beta chain) is a singleton in its sample. Its antigen is currently unknown. The junction departs from germline at one end; a sequencing error may be responsible. The data were taken from a study of tumor-infiltrating lymphocytes in primary liver carcinoma. Unsorted bulk tissue (roughly 19-31 mg) underwent RNA and DNA co-extraction. Patients underwent resection of primary liver carcinoma. Broader study findings: Presence in all five tumor regions was observed for only about 7-25% of top clones. Researchers found tumor-adjacent and tumor-blood pairs overlapped less than tumor region pairs.

Germline CDR1 reads LGHNT; CDR2 reads FRNRAP. There are 16 residues in the CDR3. TCR beta cDNA came from around 500 ng total RNA, primed with a constant-region primer. TCR beta libraries came from three nested multiplex PCR rounds using slightly modified ARM-PCR. The opening two PCR rounds, about 11 cycles each, paired TRBV1-TRBV30 forward primers with a C-beta reverse primer. TCRdb analysed the multiplex PCR reads with MiXCR anew, one entry per CDR3 protein. The sample includes almost 55,000 distinct CDR3 sequences, 70% to 75% of them seen just once. The sequenced sample was liver tumor tissue from sampling region 2. The subset was: tumor region T2, inferior pole. The chain joins TRBV12-5 to TRBJ2-2, with D possibly TRBD1 on 6 matching bases. The sequence came from a man aged 35 to 55 with primary liver carcinoma and hepatitis B virus infection. This CDR3 is CDSGPAGVANTGELFF. The DNA of the CDR3 is TGTGATAGTGGTCCAGCAGGGGTGGCGAACACCGGGGAGCTGTTTTTT.